These T cell receptor beta chains were read from a single sample in a study of shared clonotypes between healthy human individuals. Profiling relied on immunoSEQ multiplex PCR, and the TCRdb table lists in-frame clones only, not all of them. The profile shows 2 million to 2.5 million clones, more than 90% of them singletons. Sequenced input: naive CD4+ T cells sorted from blood. These receptors came from a man younger than 35 in good health. CDR3s include the opening cysteine and the closing phenylalanine or tryptophan. D genes are given only for firm matches. Expanded clones get a size class; other rows say once, few or many, or leave the size out.

v_call	d_call	j_call	clone_size	cdr3_nt	cdr3_aa
TRBV11-2	NA	TRBJ2-1	NA	TGTGCCAGCAGCTTAGGTCAGAACAATGAGCAGTTCTTC	CASSLGQNNEQFF
TRBV6-1	NA	TRBJ1-6	NA	TGTGCCAGCAGTGTTTCAAGGTCTGAATCACCCCTCCACTTT	CASSVSRSESPLHF
TRBV15	NA	TRBJ1-2	once	TGTGCCACCAGCAGAGATGACGCAGGGAGTAGTGGCTACACCTTC	CATSRDDAGSSGYTF
TRBV2	TRBD1	TRBJ2-7	NA	TGTGCCAGCAGTGAAGGGGACAGGGGAAACGAGCAGTACTTC	CASSEGDRGNEQYF
TRBV6-5	NA	TRBJ1-5	NA	TGTGCCAGCAGAACAAAAAGCAATCAGCCCCAGCATTTT	CASRTKSNQPQHF
TRBV7-8	NA	TRBJ2-3	NA	TGTGCCAGCAGCCGGACAGACACAGATACGCAGTATTTT	CASSRTDTDTQYF
TRBV5-8	NA	TRBJ1-1	NA	TGTGCCAGCAGGTCGACAGCGAACACTGAAGCTTTCTTT	CASRSTANTEAFF
TRBV9	TRBD2	TRBJ2-1	NA	TGTGCCAGCAGCGTCCGGACTAGCGGGAGCTCCTACAATGAGCAGTTCTTC	CASSVRTSGSSYNEQFF
TRBV9	NA	TRBJ1-6	NA	TGTGCCAGCAGCGTAGGAGGTTCACCCCTCCACTTT	CASSVGGSPLHF
TRBV11-2	NA	TRBJ1-2	NA	TGTGCCAGCAGCTTAGTTGGCTCTTATGGCTACACCTTC	CASSLVGSYGYTF
TRBV2	TRBD2	TRBJ2-3	NA	TGTGCCAGCAGTGACCTAGCGGAGGTAGATACGCAGTATTTT	CASSDLAEVDTQYF
TRBV6-6	TRBD1	TRBJ2-5	NA	TGTGCCACCAAGGGGGCAGGCTATTCGGAAGAGACCCAGTACTTC	CATKGAGYSEETQYF
TRBV9	NA	TRBJ2-1	once	TGTGCCAGCAGCGTCCGGGATTACTACAATGAGCAGTTCTTC	CASSVRDYYNEQFF
TRBV11-2	TRBD2	TRBJ2-7	NA	TGTGCCAGCAGGAGGACTAGCGGGAGCTACGAGCAGTACTTC	CASRRTSGSYEQYF
TRBV29-1	TRBD2	TRBJ2-7	NA	TGCAGCGTTGGTGGGCTAGCGGGAGGACTCTATGACCAGCAGTACTTC	CSVGGLAGGLYDQQYF
TRBV18	NA	TRBJ2-6	NA	TGTGCCAGCTCACCTTCTGGGGCCAACGTCCTGACTTTC	CASSPSGANVLTF
TRBV2	TRBD2	TRBJ2-1	NA	TGTGCCAGCAGATCCGGGACTAGCGGGAGCATGGCGCAGTTCTTC	CASRSGTSGSMAQFF
TRBV7-9	NA	TRBJ1-1	NA	TGTGCCAGCAGCTCTACTGACATTGGTAACACTGAAGCTTTCTTT	CASSSTDIGNTEAFF
TRBV7-9	NA	TRBJ1-2	NA	TGTGCCAGCAGCTTTACAGGGTTGGGCGATGGCTACACCTTC	CASSFTGLGDGYTF
TRBV5-1	NA	TRBJ2-5	NA	TGCGCCAGCAGCTCGAGGGCGGGGATTGGAGAGACCCAGTACTTC	CASSSRAGIGETQYF
TRBV30	NA	TRBJ2-5	NA	TGTGCCTGGAGTGTGGGAAAAGAGACCCAGTACTTC	CAWSVGKETQYF
TRBV2	TRBD2	TRBJ2-1	NA	TGTGCCAGCAGTGTTATGGGGACTAGAAGTGAGCAGTTCTTC	CASSVMGTRSEQFF
TRBV7-2	NA	TRBJ2-4	NA	TGTGCCAGCAGCTCCCCGCTAGCCAAAAACATTCAGTACTTC	CASSSPLAKNIQYF
TRBV29-1	TRBD1	TRBJ1-1	NA	TGCAGCGTCTCAACAGGGGGCAGGGCTGAAGCTTTCTTT	CSVSTGGRAEAFF
TRBV25-1	NA	TRBJ2-1	NA	TGTGCCAGCAGTGATCCTCGGACGCCTTACAATGAGCAGTTCTTC	CASSDPRTPYNEQFF
TRBV5-1	NA	TRBJ2-1	NA	TGCGCCAGCAGCTTGGTCGGAGCGAATGAGCAGTTCTTC	CASSLVGANEQFF
TRBV6-6	TRBD1	TRBJ2-7	NA	TGTGCCAGCACCAGAGACAGGGTCGGATCCGAGCAGTACTTC	CASTRDRVGSEQYF
TRBV5-1	TRBD2	TRBJ2-3	NA	TGCGCCAGCAGCTTGGTTCGAGCGGGGGCCACCACAGATACGCAGTATTTT	CASSLVRAGATTDTQYF
TRBV6-1	NA	TRBJ2-1	NA	TGTGCCAGCAGTCGGGACCCGAATAATAATGAGCAGTTCTTC	CASSRDPNNNEQFF
TRBV30	NA	TRBJ1-2	NA	TGTGCCTGGAGTGGGGGCCTCTATGGCTACACCTTC	CAWSGGLYGYTF
TRBV5-1	NA	TRBJ2-3	NA	TGCGCCAGCAGCGGCTCGGGACTTTCCACAGATACGCAGTATTTT	CASSGSGLSTDTQYF
TRBV6-6	NA	TRBJ1-3	once	TGTGCCAGCAGTAGGTGGGGGGCCTCTTCTGGAAACACCATATATTTT	CASSRWGASSGNTIYF
TRBV6-5	TRBD2	TRBJ2-7	NA	TGTGCCAGCAGTATCGGGGTAGCGGGAGCCTACGAGCAGTACTTC	CASSIGVAGAYEQYF
TRBV9	NA	TRBJ2-3	once	TGTGCCAGCAGCGTAGAGGGCCGGGGCACAGATACGCAGTATTTT	CASSVEGRGTDTQYF
TRBV27	TRBD1	TRBJ1-1	NA	TGTGCCAGCAGTTTTAGACAGGGTAATGAAGCTTTCTTT	CASSFRQGNEAFF
TRBV18	TRBD2	TRBJ2-1	NA	TGTGCCAGCTCACCACGGAGCGGGGCTGACAATGAGCAGTTCTTC	CASSPRSGADNEQFF
TRBV6-1	TRBD2	TRBJ2-1	NA	TGTGCCACCCCAATGACCTACGGGGGGTACAATGAGCAGTTCTTC	CATPMTYGGYNEQFF
TRBV7-8	TRBD1	TRBJ2-1	NA	TGTGCCAGCAGCTTAGGACAGGGTACGGGAGAGCAGTTCTTC	CASSLGQGTGEQFF
TRBV27	TRBD1	TRBJ1-2	NA	TGTGCCAGCAGACGGACAGGGAGTGGCTACACCTTC	CASRRTGSGYTF
TRBV25-1	TRBD1	TRBJ1-1	NA	TGTGCCAGCAGGGCAACGGACAGGGGGGACACTGAAGCTTTCTTT	CASRATDRGDTEAFF
TRBV29-1	TRBD1	TRBJ2-7	once	TGCAGCGTTGAGGAAGTGGGGACAGGGGTCCACGAGCAGTACTTC	CSVEEVGTGVHEQYF
TRBV20-1	NA	TRBJ1-5	NA	TGCAGTGCTAGATCGGGTCAGCCCCAGCATTTT	CSARSGQPQHF
TRBV30	TRBD2	TRBJ2-3	few	TGTGCCTGGCGACCTCTGGGTTCCAACCCGGGACTAGCGGGGCCAGATACGCAGTATTTT	CAWRPLGSNPGLAGPDTQYF
TRBV6-5	NA	TRBJ1-2	NA	TGTGCCAGCAGTTACCATCCCTCGAGGGAGGACTATGGCTACACCTTC	CASSYHPSREDYGYTF
TRBV6-1	NA	TRBJ1-2	NA	TGTGCCAGCAGCACAGGAGCCACTAACTATGGCTACACCTTC	CASSTGATNYGYTF
TRBV27	TRBD2	TRBJ2-2	NA	TGTGCCAGCAGTCGGCCCCGGAAGGGACCGACTAGCGGGAGTCACACCGGGGAGCTGTTTTTT	CASSRPRKGPTSGSHTGELFF
TRBV28	NA	TRBJ2-1	NA	TGTGCCAGCAGTTTGGGGACGCGAACCTACAATGAGCAGTTCTTC	CASSLGTRTYNEQFF
TRBV2	NA	TRBJ1-5	NA	TGTGCCAGCAGGGGTGGGCTCACGGCGGGCAATCAGCCCCAGCATTTT	CASRGGLTAGNQPQHF
TRBV5-1	TRBD1	TRBJ2-3	NA	TGCGCCAGCAGCTTTCAAATGACAGGGTCGGGAGATACGCAGTATTTT	CASSFQMTGSGDTQYF
TRBV10-2	TRBD2	TRBJ2-5	NA	TGCGCCAGCAGTGTTCCCGGGACTAGCAACGAGACCCAGTACTTC	CASSVPGTSNETQYF
TRBV5-6	NA	TRBJ2-7	NA	TGTGCCAGCAGCTTGACAGGGCGGGGTATTTACGAGCAGTACTTC	CASSLTGRGIYEQYF
TRBV6-5	NA	TRBJ1-1	NA	TGTGCCAGCAGTCAGCAAGCGTACACTGAAGCTTTCTTT	CASSQQAYTEAFF
TRBV5-3	TRBD2	TRBJ2-2	NA	TGTGCCAGAAGCTTGGGACTAGCGGGAGCTATCGGGGAGCTGTTTTTT	CARSLGLAGAIGELFF
TRBV6-1	NA	TRBJ1-3	NA	TGTGCCAGCAGTGGAATAGGAAATATAGGGACAAGGGATGATTTT	CASSGIGNIGTRDDF